This entry lists 15 T cell receptor beta chains sequenced from one sample in a study of low-dose radiotherapy and immunotherapy resistance in tumors. Alpha and beta chains were covered, as first-strand cDNA relied on TRAV- and TRBV-specific primers. Both a constant-region primer and a V-primer adapter served to amplify TCRs across roughly 22 PCR cycles. TCRdb independently ran MiXCR on the reads; one entry per CDR3 protein. The sample includes 35,000 to 45,000 distinct CDR3 sequences, less than 30% of them seen just once. Time point in this sample: after trial treatment. Treatment noted: LDRT plus nivolumab, ipilimumab, low-dose cyclophosphamide and aspirin (RACIN trial). The sample consisted of PBMCs, taken after low-dose radiotherapy plus immunotherapy. These receptors all stem from a male donor with prostate cancer.

Concerning this clonotype itself: A far larger clone is a single base away, which makes a read error likely. The V gene is TRBV6-2 or TRBV6-3, the J gene TRBJ2-1; TRBD2 aligns across 7 bases. Germline V gene lookup returns CDR1 MNHEY and CDR2 SVGEGT. The CDR3 length is 14 residues. The V segment lost 4 bases and the J segment 10 bases; nucleotides outside the gene matches: 10. The CDR3 sequence is CASSWASGRYEQFF. Written as DNA, the CDR3 is TGTGCCAGCAGTTGGGCTAGCGGACGCTACGAGCAGTTCTTC.

This clonotype was found many times. The chain links TRBV10-1 to TRBJ2-2, with 8 bases lining up with TRBD1. The CDR3 totals 15 residues. Germline V gene sequence: CDR1 WNHNN, CDR2 SYGVQD (reference sequence). Germline trimming cut 7 bases from V and 0 bases from J; bases unmatched to any gene: 4. The CDR3 DNA reads TGCGCCAGCAAAGCGGACAGGGCGAACACCGGGGAGCTGTTTTTT. It is translated as CASKADRANTGELFF.

This clonotype was observed many times. The chain is built from TRBV20-1 and TRBJ2-7; D remains unclear. The better agreement between TRBJ2-5 and the DNA end casts doubt on the J call. The CDR3 covers 14 residues. Germline values: CDR1 DFQATT, CDR2 SNEGSKA (reference sequence). The CDR3 loop reads CSAQSDSGAETQYF. CDR3 DNA sequence: TGCAGTGCGCAGAGCGATTCTGGTGCGGAGACCCAGTACTTC.

The chain combines TRBV27 with TRBJ2-7, with 7 positions matching TRBD2. The CDR3 sequence is 13 residues long. The ends lost 8 bases at V and 7 bases at J; junction bases unmatched: 11. Germline assignment: CDR1 MNHEY and CDR2 SMNVEV (reference sequence). The CDR3 spells CASRGLGTVEQYF. Here the CDR3 DNA reads TGTGCCAGCCGTGGACTAGGGACTGTAGAGCAGTACTTC.

On this clonotype itself: Only one base separates this from a far larger clonotype, so it likely reflects a read error. The rearrangement uses TRBV6-1 and TRBJ2-1, with 9 nucleotides matching TRBD1. This CDR3 is 15 amino acids long. Per the germline V gene, CDR1 is MNHNS and CDR2 is SASEGT. V lost 4 bases and J lost 10; bases outside the gene matches: 11. The CDR3 region is CASSVSGQGSYEQFF. CDR3 DNA: TGTGCCAGCAGTGTCTCGGGACAGGGATCCTACGAGCAGTTCTTC.

The CDR3 coding sequence is TGTGCCAGCAGCTTGGCCAGGAAGGGGACTGTAAATTCACCCCTCCACTTT. Translated: CASSLARKGTVNSPLHF. This chain uses TRBV5-4 with TRBJ1-6; weak D call: TRBD1 (5 bases). From germline, CDR1 is SGHNT and CDR2 YYREEE (reference sequence). Trimming cost V 0 bases and J 7 bases, with 17 bases left between them. This CDR3 is built from 17 residues.

This clonotype was observed once. The rearrangement uses TRBV9 and TRBJ2-5; D may be TRBD1 or TRBD2 (5 bases each). Trimming shortened V by 3 bases and J by 4 bases, and 10 bases separated the two germline ends. The CDR3 has 13 amino acids. Germline CDR1 is SGDLS and CDR2 is YYNGEE. CDR3 region: CASSAGPGETQYF. DNA for the CDR3: TGTGCCAGCAGCGCGGGACCTGGAGAGACCCAGTACTTC. The whole variable domain, remainder taken from reference TRBV9 and TRBJ2-5, is DSGVTQTPKHLITATGQRVTLRCSPRSGDLSVYWYQQSLDQGLQFLIQYYNGEERAKGNILERFSAQQFPDLHSELNLSSLELGDSALYFCASSAGPGETQYFGPGTRLLVL.

As for this clonotype: A far more abundant clone sits one base away, making this likely a read error. The chain carries TRBV4-1 and TRBJ2-7, with D perhaps matching TRBD2 (6 bases). This CDR3 is 15 amino acids long. Germline lookup yields CDR1 MGHRA and CDR2 YSYEKL. The ends were cut back, 4 bases at V and 7 bases at J, with 20 bases in the middle. Here the CDR3 reads CASSPSGGDYNEQYF. The CDR3 DNA sequence: TGCGCCAGCAGCCCCAGTGGAGGGGATTACAATGAGCAGTACTTC.

The chain employs TRBV20-1 and TRBJ2-7; 9 nucleotides match TRBD1. Germline values: CDR1 DFQATT, CDR2 SNEGSKA (reference sequence). V lost 1 base and J lost 5; bases outside the gene matches: 3. The CDR3 contains 13 residues. This CDR3 reads CSARGTGDNEQYF. CDR3 coding DNA: TGCAGTGCTAGAGGGACAGGGGACAACGAGCAGTACTTC.

This clonotype has ten or more counts. The genes are TRBV12-5 and TRBJ1-2; possibly TRBD1 for D (5 bases). This CDR3 is built from 15 residues. Looked up from germline, CDR1 is LGHNT and CDR2 is FRNRAP. Trimming cost V 0 bases and J 6 bases, with 14 bases left between them. CDR3 protein: CASGLVRGAADGYTF. Here the CDR3 DNA reads TGTGCTAGTGGTTTGGTACGAGGGGCGGCGGATGGCTACACCTTC.

A note on this clonotype: A far larger clone is off by one base, so a read error is likely. The chain joins TRBV13 to TRBJ2-2, with D possibly being TRBD2 (5 bases). CDR1 and CDR2 (germline): PRHDT, FYEKMQ (reference sequence). The CDR3 length is 15 residues. The CDR3 region is CATSRYTEGTGELFF. The CDR3 DNA follows: TGTGCCACCAGCAGATATACAGAGGGAACCGGGGAGCTGTTTTTT.

The J gene is TRBJ2-1, the V gene TRBV14; D is uncertain. V shed 1 base and J shed 0 bases, with 13 bases lying between them. This CDR3 spans 17 amino acids. CDR1 is SGHDN, CDR2 FVKESK, per germline. The CDR3 loop reads CASSQVPRASSYNEQFF. The CDR3 DNA reads TGTGCCAGCAGCCAAGTTCCCCGGGCGAGCTCCTACAATGAGCAGTTCTTC. The complete variable domain, with remaining parts taken from reference TRBV14 and TRBJ2-1, reads EAGVTQFPSHSVIEKGQTVTLRCDPISGHDNLYWYRRVMGKEIKFLLHFVKESKQDESGMPNNRFLAERTGGTYSTLKVQPAELEDSGVYFCASSQVPRASSYNEQFFGPGTRLTVL.

This clonotype was seen at least ten times. V usage is TRBV6-5 and J usage is TRBJ2-2, with 8 bases matching TRBD1. The CDR3 is 16 amino acids. V lost 10 bases to trimming and J lost 4 bases; unmatched junction nucleotides: 14. CDR1 MNHEY and CDR2 SVGAGI come from the germline V gene. The CDR3 region is CATLGLAGGTTGELFF. The CDR3 nucleotides read TGTGCCACCCTAGGCTTAGCAGGGGGCACCACCGGGGAGCTGTTTTTT.

This clonotype occurred a few times. The rearrangement links TRBV20-1 to TRBJ2-7; D gene ambiguous. Trimming shortened V by 6 bases and J by 1 base, and 13 bases separated the two germline ends. The length of the CDR3 is 13 residues. From germline, CDR1 is DFQATT and CDR2 SNEGSKA (reference sequence). CDR3 residues: CSAGGRKSYEQYF. CDR3 DNA sequence: TGCAGTGCGGGTGGCAGAAAGTCCTACGAGCAGTACTTC.

This clonotype occurred many times. The gene calls are TRBV29-1 and TRBJ2-7, with 9 bases fitting TRBD1. V shed 6 bases and J 3 bases; nucleotides not matched to a gene: 9. CDR1 and CDR2 from the germline V gene are SQVTM and ANQGSEA. The CDR3 is made up of 14 amino acids. CDR3 bases: TGCAGCGTAGAGGGAGGGACAGGGTTCTACGAGCAGTACTTC. This translates into CSVEGGTGFYEQYF.